This TCR beta chain was identified in a study of shared clonotypes between healthy human individuals. Terminally differentiated effector memory CD45RA+ cells were left out of the naive CD8 fraction, which was CD45RO-negative and positively selected for CCR7. Assay used: immunoSEQ multiplex PCR; TCRdb lists only in-frame clones, some missing. The sample consists of about 2,200,000 clones, more than 85% of them appearing once. The CDR3 runs to 15 residues. Germline V gene data show CDR1 as MNHNS and CDR2 as SASEGT. J gave up 0 bases and V 6 bases, and 8 bases lay outside the gene matches. This sequence originates from a man aged 18 to 30 in good health. Some clones in this sample may be carry-over from other donors' samples. The rearrangement links TRBV6-1 to TRBJ2-7; the match to TRBD2 covers 7 bases. The sequenced sample was naive CD8+ T cells from PBMCs. This CDR3 reads CASRHLAASSYEQYF. The DNA for the CDR3 is TGTGCCAGCAGGCATCTAGCGGCCAGCTCCTACGAGCAGTACTTC.